The 20 T cell receptor beta chains reported below all come from one sample, sequenced in a study of identical twins. MiXCR, run by TCRdb on the 5' RACE reads, gives a single entry per CDR3 protein. The sample gives just under 650,000 distinct CDR3 sequences, 7.1% of which show up once; roughly 1.6% is in the top ten. This same sample was also part of a study on yellow fever vaccine responses in identical twins.

Sequenced input: PBMCs. The origin of the receptors is a woman aged 18-29 years in good health.

The table lists this clonotype with a few counts. This rearrangement joins TRBV20-1 to TRBJ2-1; 12 nucleotides line up with TRBD2. After removal of 0 bases from V and 1 base from J, the junction contained 1 base not matched to a gene. Per the germline V gene, CDR1 is DFQATT and CDR2 is SNEGSKA (reference sequence). The length of the CDR3 is 16 residues. This CDR3 is CSARDGLAGSYNEQFF. The CDR3 nucleotides read TGCAGTGCTAGAGACGGACTAGCGGGGTCCTACAATGAGCAGTTCTTC.

The gene calls are TRBV5-1 and TRBJ2-6; no definite D call. This CDR3 is built from 14 residues. Germline CDR1 is SGHRS and CDR2 is YFSETQ. V gave up 4 bases and J gave up 4 bases, with 9 bases separating them. The CDR3 DNA sequence: TGCGCCAGCAGCCCGATGACCGGGGCCAACGTCCTGACTTTC. Its translation is CASSPMTGANVLTF.

The chain is built from TRBV7-9 and TRBJ1-2, with D uncertain. CDR1 is SEHNR and CDR2 is FQNEAQ in the germline V gene (reference sequence). The CDR3 is made up of 13 amino acids. Deletions cut 4 bases from V and 5 bases from J, with 11 bases between. The CDR3 here is CASSSSYGYGYTF. The CDR3 DNA is TGTGCCAGCAGCTCTAGCTACGGGTATGGCTACACCTTC.

This clonotype was observed at least ten times. The chain couples TRBV5-5 to TRBJ1-5, with D maybe TRBD1 (5 bases). Trimming removed 1 base from V and 9 bases from J, with 14 bases in between. The CDR3 runs 14 residues. Germline CDR1 is SGHKS and CDR2 is YYEKEE (reference sequence). DNA of the CDR3: TGTGCCAGCAGCTTGTGGGGGTCAAGTGGGCCCCAGCATTTT. Translating it yields CASSLWGSSGPQHF. Based on the CDR3 plus reference TRBV5-5 and TRBJ1-5, the full variable domain is DAGVTQSPTHLIKTRGQQVTLRCSPISGHKSVSWYQQVLGQGPQFIFQYYEKEERGRGNFPDRFSARQFPNYSSELNVNALLLGDSALYLCASSLWGSSGPQHFGDGTRLSIL.

This clonotype was recorded a few times. V usage is TRBV12-5 and J usage is TRBJ2-1; possible D gene TRBD2, 5 bases. V was trimmed by 0 bases and J by 3 bases, leaving 6 bases between them. The germline V gene encodes CDR1 LGHNT and CDR2 FRNRAP. The CDR3 length is 14 residues. The CDR3 sequence: CASGLVGGYNEQFF. Written as DNA, the CDR3 is TGTGCTAGTGGTTTGGTAGGAGGCTACAATGAGCAGTTCTTC.

The J gene is TRBJ2-7, the V gene TRBV28, with D perhaps TRBD1 (5 bases). The CDR3 loop spans 16 amino acids. Trimming removed 5 bases from V and 0 bases from J, with 17 bases in between. Germline CDR1 and CDR2: MDHEN and SYDVKM. The CDR3 bases are TGTGCCAGCAGTCCTCACGTAACGACAGACTCCTACGAGCAGTACTTC. Translating it yields CASSPHVTTDSYEQYF.

This clonotype was observed a handful of times. The genes are TRBV5-1 and TRBJ2-1, with 7 bases lining up with TRBD2. The CDR3 has 15 residues. V gave up 4 bases and J gave up 4 bases; unmatched junction bases: 8. The germline CDR1 and CDR2 sequences are SGHRS and YFSETQ. The CDR3 protein is CASSPASGEYNEQFF. CDR3 nucleotide sequence: TGCGCCAGCAGCCCCGCCAGCGGGGAATACAATGAGCAGTTCTTC.

The chain has TRBV6-1 and TRBJ2-1; 8 positions match TRBD1. Germline trimming cut 6 bases from V and 7 bases from J; bases unmatched to any gene: 14. This CDR3 spans 16 amino acids. Germline V lookup: CDR1 MNHNS, CDR2 SASEGT. The CDR3 sequence is CASSHSGTGKGNEQFF. Here the CDR3 DNA reads TGTGCCAGCAGCCACAGTGGGACAGGTAAAGGGAATGAGCAGTTCTTC.

This clonotype was observed at least ten times. This chain uses TRBV10-3 with TRBJ2-1; either TRBD1 or TRBD2 may supply D (5 bases each). Looked up from germline, CDR1 is ENHRY and CDR2 is SYGVKD. V shed 8 bases and J shed 5 bases, with 10 bases lying between them. The CDR3 has 12 amino acids. CDR3 amino acids: CAIPGADNEQFF. The DNA of the CDR3 is TGTGCCATCCCCGGGGCGGACAATGAGCAGTTCTTC.

About this clonotype itself: The CDR3 ends on some other residue instead of the conserved phenylalanine or tryptophan, so this is likely a read error. V is TRBV27 and J is TRBJ1-2, with D perhaps TRBD1 (6 bases). V was pared by 4 bases and J by 2 bases, with 17 bases between. The CDR3 runs to 16 residues. Germline V CDR1 and CDR2: MNHEY, SMNVEV (reference sequence). The CDR3 sequence is CASSSASPTGNYGYTI. CDR3 DNA sequence: TGTGCCAGCAGTTCTGCGTCCCCCACAGGGAACTATGGCTACACCATC.

The V call is TRBV15, the J call TRBJ2-1; possibly TRBD2 for D (6 bases). CDR3 size: 16 residues. The V gene's germline CDR1 is LNHNV and CDR2 YYDKDF (reference sequence). The V gene lost 8 bases and the J gene lost 0 bases, with 17 bases spanning the gap. CDR3 sequence (DNA): TGTGCCACCCAATTGTGGGGGGATAGCTCCTACAATGAGCAGTTCTTC. It translates to CATQLWGDSSYNEQFF.

This clonotype showed up just a few times. V gene TRBV20-1 combines with J gene TRBJ2-5, with TRBD2 identical over 7 bases. V shed 0 bases and J 1 base; nucleotides not matched to a gene: 5. Looked up from germline, CDR1 is DFQATT and CDR2 is SNEGSKA (reference sequence). There are 15 residues in the CDR3. CDR3 DNA sequence: TGCAGTGCTAGAGATCTAGGGACTATCCAAGAGACCCAGTACTTC. Translating it yields CSARDLGTIQETQYF.

The chain joins TRBV12-3 or TRBV12-4 to TRBJ2-7, with 9 bases matching TRBD2. Trimming removed 7 bases from V and 4 bases from J; junction bases left unmatched: 14. This CDR3 comprises 16 residues. This CDR3 reads CASTPREAGGRYEQYF. In DNA form, the CDR3 reads TGTGCCAGCACCCCTAGGGAAGCGGGAGGTCGATACGAGCAGTACTTC.

This rearrangement joins TRBV25-1 to TRBJ2-7; D tentatively fits TRBD1 or TRBD2 (6 bases each). The CDR3 has 12 residues. V was pared by 8 bases and J by 3 bases, with 11 bases between. Germline V CDR1 and CDR2: MGHDK, SYGVNS. DNA for the CDR3: TGTGCCAGCGGAGGGACATACTACGAGCAGTACTTC. Translating gives CASGGTYYEQYF.

This clonotype was seen ten or more times. V and J are TRBV6-4 and TRBJ2-1; the D is unclear. Germline lookup yields CDR1 MRHNA and CDR2 SNTAGT. V was pared by 3 bases and J by 0 bases, with 3 bases between. The CDR3 is 13 residues long. CDR3 region: CASSEHSYNEQFF. CDR3 nucleotides: TGTGCCAGCAGTGAACACTCCTACAATGAGCAGTTCTTC.

The gene calls are TRBV9 and TRBJ2-2; 7 positions match TRBD2. The CDR3 runs to 16 residues. The germline V gene has CDR1 SGDLS and CDR2 YYNGEE. V lost 4 bases to trimming and J lost 0 bases; unmatched junction nucleotides: 6. The CDR3 spells CASSPRAGANTGELFF. CDR3 sequence (DNA): TGTGCCAGCAGCCCCAGGGCGGGGGCGAACACCGGGGAGCTGTTTTTT.

This clonotype has ten or more counts. The chain links TRBV4-1 to TRBJ2-1; D remains ambiguous. Trimming took off 7 bases at V and 8 bases at J, with 6 bases between the two ends. CDR3 length equals 10 residues. Germline loops: CDR1 MGHRA, CDR2 YSYEKL. CDR3 region: CASMVDEQFF. CDR3 in DNA: TGCGCCAGCATGGTGGATGAGCAGTTCTTC.

This clonotype was detected only a few times. This chain links TRBV6-1 with TRBJ2-7; D gene unclear. V was pared by 4 bases and J by 3 bases, with 16 bases between. Germline CDR1 and CDR2: MNHNS and SASEGT. The CDR3 runs to 15 residues. The CDR3 DNA follows: TGTGCCAGCAGTGGACAATCTGCTGGGAACTACGAGCAGTACTTC. This sequence encodes CASSGQSAGNYEQYF.

This clonotype was seen only a few times. The V gene is TRBV12-3 or TRBV12-4, the J gene TRBJ2-3; the D gene is possibly TRBD2 (5 bases). The CDR3 loop spans 12 amino acids. Trimming stripped 7 bases from V and 6 bases from J, with 11 bases between. CDR3 region: CASTLGGDTQYF. The CDR3 DNA reads TGTGCCAGCACCCTAGGAGGCGATACGCAGTATTTT.

This rearrangement joins TRBV10-3 to TRBJ2-6, with 14 bases lining up with TRBD2. With 4 bases clipped from V and 1 base from J, the junction kept 9 bases outside the gene matches. The CDR3 totals 20 residues. Looked up from germline, CDR1 is ENHRY and CDR2 is SYGVKD. The CDR3 protein is CAISGLAGGPSESGANVLTF. CDR3 DNA sequence: TGTGCCATCAGTGGACTAGCGGGAGGGCCATCAGAATCTGGGGCCAACGTCCTGACTTTC.